The 4 T cell receptor beta chains listed next were all sequenced from one sample in a study of blood T cell repertoires in COVID-19 (TCRdb year 2020). Library preparation used the immunoSEQ multiplex PCR assay. TCRdb provides this immuneACCESS table in a form limited to in-frame rearrangements. Some clones are lacking; in checked studies, under half of them reflect an unresolved V gene, and why the rest are absent is not known. This sample gives approximately 230,000 clones in total; about 86% of them show up just once. The biggest ten clones account for over 1.1% of the sample. The sequencing input was peripheral blood. All receptors derive from a man older than 75 with acute or convalescent COVID-19.

This chain links TRBV7-2 with TRBJ2-1; 7 nucleotides agree with TRBD2. Germline-derived CDR1 and CDR2 are SGHTA and FQGNSA. V trimming: 5 bases; J trimming: 2 bases; junction bases outside the gene matches: 6. This CDR3 spans 15 amino acids. CDR3 residues: CASSQTGLTYNEQFF. CDR3 nucleotide sequence: TGTGCCAGCAGCCAAACGGGACTAACCTACAATGAGCAGTTCTTC.

To note about this clone: The junction and the germline gene differ at one end; a read error may be behind it. The CDR3 nucleotides read TGTGCCGGTAGTGCCCACAGGGGGTCCGGGGAGCTGTTTTTT. Encoded protein: CAGSAHRGSGELFF. The rearrangement uses TRBV19 and TRBJ2-2; TRBD1 aligns across 8 bases. The germline V gene encodes CDR1 LNHDA and CDR2 SQIVND (reference sequence). The CDR3 loop spans 14 amino acids.

This clone came up a few times. This chain uses TRBV7-2 with TRBJ1-4, with 7 bases lining up with TRBD1. Per the germline V gene, CDR1 is SGHTA and CDR2 is FQGNSA. The CDR3 has 15 amino acids. V gave up 5 bases and J gave up 1 base; unmatched junction bases: 4. As DNA, the CDR3 is TGTGCCAGCAGCCGGAGACAGGGAACTAATGAAAAACTGTTTTTT. This encodes CASSRRQGTNEKLFF.

The chain employs TRBV2 and TRBJ1-1; 9 positions agree with TRBD1. This CDR3 region has 15 residues. Germline V gene data show CDR1 as SNHLY and CDR2 as FYNNEI. The ends lost 10 bases at V and 1 base at J; junction bases unmatched: 10. The chain's CDR3 is CATTGQGLSNTEAFF. The DNA of the CDR3 is TGTGCCACAACGGGACAGGGTCTTTCGAACACTGAAGCTTTCTTT.